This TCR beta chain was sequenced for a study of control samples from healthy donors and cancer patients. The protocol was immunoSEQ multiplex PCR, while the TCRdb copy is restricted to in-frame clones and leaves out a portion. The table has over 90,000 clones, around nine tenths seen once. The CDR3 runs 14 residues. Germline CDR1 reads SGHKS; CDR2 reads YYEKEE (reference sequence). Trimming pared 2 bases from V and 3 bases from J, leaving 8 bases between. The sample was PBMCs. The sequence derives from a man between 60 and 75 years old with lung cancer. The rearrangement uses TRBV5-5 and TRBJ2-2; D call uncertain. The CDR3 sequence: CASSFRVDTGELFF. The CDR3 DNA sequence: TGTGCCAGCAGCTTCCGGGTGGACACCGGGGAGCTGTTTTTT.